The source of this T cell receptor (beta chain) is a study of blood T cell repertoires in COVID-19. For the study at large: Some COVID-19 samples were acute and others convalescent; all came from the United States, Italy and Spain. Sample material is recorded as cDNA or gDNA derived from T cells, B-cell-depleted T cells, or PBMCs.

The junction had 17 bases not matched to a gene; V was cut back by 4 bases and J by 8 bases. The germline V gene encodes CDR1 MGHDK and CDR2 SYGVNS. The CDR3 is made up of 18 amino acids. Authors' processing steps: Counts of nucleated cells, estimated from reference gene primer amplification, were obtained. TCRdb's copy holds only in-frame clones and misses some; the assay was immunoSEQ multiplex PCR. V, J and clone size were drawn from that table, and D and trimming were deduced from the DNA. The sample lists 140,000 to 150,000 clones; more than 65% were seen once. The material sequenced was peripheral blood. The chain has TRBV25-1 and TRBJ2-1; TRBD2 matches at 10 bases. The source is a man in his sixties with acute or convalescent COVID-19. The CDR3 protein is CASSARGRLAGAKDEQFF. The CDR3 coding sequence is TGTGCCAGCAGTGCCAGGGGGCGCCTAGCGGGGGCAAAGGATGAGCAGTTCTTC.